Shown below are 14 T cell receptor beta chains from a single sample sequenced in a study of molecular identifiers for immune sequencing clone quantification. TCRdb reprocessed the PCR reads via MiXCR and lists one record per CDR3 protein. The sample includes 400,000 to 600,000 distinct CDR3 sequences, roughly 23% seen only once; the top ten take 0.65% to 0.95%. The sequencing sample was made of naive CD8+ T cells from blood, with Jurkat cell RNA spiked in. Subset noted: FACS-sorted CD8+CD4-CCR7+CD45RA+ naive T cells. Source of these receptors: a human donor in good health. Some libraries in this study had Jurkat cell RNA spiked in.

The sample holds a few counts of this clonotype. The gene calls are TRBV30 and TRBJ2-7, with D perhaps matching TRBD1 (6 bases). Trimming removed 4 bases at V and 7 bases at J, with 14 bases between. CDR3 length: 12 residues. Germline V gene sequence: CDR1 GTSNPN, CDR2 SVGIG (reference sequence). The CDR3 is CAWIQGPREQYF. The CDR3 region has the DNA TGTGCCTGGATACAGGGCCCCCGGGAGCAGTACTTC.

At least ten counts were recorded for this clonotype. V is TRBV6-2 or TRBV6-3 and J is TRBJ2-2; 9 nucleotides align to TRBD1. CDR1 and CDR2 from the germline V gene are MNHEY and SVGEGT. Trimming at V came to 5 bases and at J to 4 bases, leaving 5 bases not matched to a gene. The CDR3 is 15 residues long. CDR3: CASSPTGGLTGELFF. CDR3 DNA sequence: TGTGCCAGCAGTCCAACAGGGGGCCTCACCGGGGAGCTGTTTTTT.

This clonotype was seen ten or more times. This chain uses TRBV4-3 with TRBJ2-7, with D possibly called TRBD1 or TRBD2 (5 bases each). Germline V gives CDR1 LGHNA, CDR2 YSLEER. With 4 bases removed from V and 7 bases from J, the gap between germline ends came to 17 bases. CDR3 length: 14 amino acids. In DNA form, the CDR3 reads TGCGCCAGCAGCCCGTATCCGGGGCATTGGGAGCAGTACTTC. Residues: CASSPYPGHWEQYF.

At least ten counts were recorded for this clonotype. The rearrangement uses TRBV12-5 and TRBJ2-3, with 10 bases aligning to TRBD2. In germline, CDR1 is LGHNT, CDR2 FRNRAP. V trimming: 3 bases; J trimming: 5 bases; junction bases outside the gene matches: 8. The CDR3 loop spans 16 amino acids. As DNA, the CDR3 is TGTGCTAGTGGTTTTCTCCTAGCGGGGGCTGAAGATACGCAGTATTTT. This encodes CASGFLLAGAEDTQYF. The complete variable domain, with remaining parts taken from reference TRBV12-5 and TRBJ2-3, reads DARVTQTPRHKVTEMGQEVTMRCQPILGHNTVFWYRQTMMQGLELLAYFRNRAPLDDSGMPKDRFSAEMPDATLATLKIQPSEPRDSAVYFCASGFLLAGAEDTQYFGPGTRLTVL.

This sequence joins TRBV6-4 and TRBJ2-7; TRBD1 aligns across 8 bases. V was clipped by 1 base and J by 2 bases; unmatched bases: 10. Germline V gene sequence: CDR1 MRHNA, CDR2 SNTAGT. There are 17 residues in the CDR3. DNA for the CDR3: TGTGCCAGCAGTGACTTGACCTGGGACAGGCCTACCTACGAGCAGTACTTC. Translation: CASSDLTWDRPTYEQYF.

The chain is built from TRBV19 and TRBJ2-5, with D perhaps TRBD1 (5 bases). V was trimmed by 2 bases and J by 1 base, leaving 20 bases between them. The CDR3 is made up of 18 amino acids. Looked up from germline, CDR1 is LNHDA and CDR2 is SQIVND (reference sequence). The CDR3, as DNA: TGTGCCAGTAGTATATTCTTAGTCCAGGCTGGGGCCCAAGAGACCCAGTACTTC. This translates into CASSIFLVQAGAQETQYF.

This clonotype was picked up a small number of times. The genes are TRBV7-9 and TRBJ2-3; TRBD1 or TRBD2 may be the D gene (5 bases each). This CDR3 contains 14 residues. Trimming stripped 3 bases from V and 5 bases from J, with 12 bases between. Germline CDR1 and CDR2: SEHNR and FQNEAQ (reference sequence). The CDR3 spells CASSFTGQVDTQYF. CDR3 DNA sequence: TGTGCCAGCAGCTTTACGGGGCAGGTAGATACGCAGTATTTT. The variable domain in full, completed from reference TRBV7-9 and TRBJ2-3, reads DTGVSQNPRHKITKRGQNVTFRCDPISEHNRLYWYRQTLGQGPEFLTYFQNEAQLEKSRLLSDRFSAERPKGSFSTLEIQRTEQGDSAMYLCASSFTGQVDTQYFGPGTRLTVL.

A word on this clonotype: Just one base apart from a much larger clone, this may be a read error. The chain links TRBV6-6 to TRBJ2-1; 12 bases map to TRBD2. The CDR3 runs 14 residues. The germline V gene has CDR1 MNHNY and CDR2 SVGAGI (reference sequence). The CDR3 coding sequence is TGTGTCAGCAGGAGACTAGCGGGGGACAATGAGCAGTTCTTC. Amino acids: CVSRRLAGDNEQFF.

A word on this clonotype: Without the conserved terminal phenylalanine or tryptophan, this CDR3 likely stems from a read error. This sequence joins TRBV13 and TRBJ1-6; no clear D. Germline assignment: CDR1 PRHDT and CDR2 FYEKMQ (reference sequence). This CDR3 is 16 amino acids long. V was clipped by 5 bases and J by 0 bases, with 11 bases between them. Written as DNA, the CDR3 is TGTGCCAGCAGCCGGAGCGGAAGCTCCTATAATTCACCCCTCCACTCT. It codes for CASSRSGSSYNSPLHS.

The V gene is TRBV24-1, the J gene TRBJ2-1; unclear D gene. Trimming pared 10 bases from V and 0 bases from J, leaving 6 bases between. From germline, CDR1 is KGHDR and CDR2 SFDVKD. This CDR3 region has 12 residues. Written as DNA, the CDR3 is TGTGCCACGCAGAGCTCCTACAATGAGCAGTTCTTC. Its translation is CATQSSYNEQFF.

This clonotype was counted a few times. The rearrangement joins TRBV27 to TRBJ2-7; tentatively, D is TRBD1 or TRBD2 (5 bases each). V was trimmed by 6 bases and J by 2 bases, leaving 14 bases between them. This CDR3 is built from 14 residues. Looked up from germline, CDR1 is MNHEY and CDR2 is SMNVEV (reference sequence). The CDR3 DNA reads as TGTGCCAGCAGAAACAATCTGGGGGCCTACGAGCAGTACTTC. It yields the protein CASRNNLGAYEQYF.

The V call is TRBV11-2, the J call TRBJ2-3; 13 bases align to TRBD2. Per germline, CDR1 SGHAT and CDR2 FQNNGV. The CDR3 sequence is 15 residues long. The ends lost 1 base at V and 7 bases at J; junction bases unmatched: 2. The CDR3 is CASSLGTSGSYTQYF. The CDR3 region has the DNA TGTGCCAGCAGCTTAGGGACTAGCGGGAGTTATACGCAGTATTTT.

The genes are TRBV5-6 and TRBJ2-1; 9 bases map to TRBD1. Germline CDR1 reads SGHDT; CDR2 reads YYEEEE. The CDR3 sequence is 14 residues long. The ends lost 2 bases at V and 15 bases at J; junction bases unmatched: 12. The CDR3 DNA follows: TGTGCCAGCAGCTTTAGGACAGGGGTGGCTGAACGGTTCTTC. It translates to CASSFRTGVAERFF.

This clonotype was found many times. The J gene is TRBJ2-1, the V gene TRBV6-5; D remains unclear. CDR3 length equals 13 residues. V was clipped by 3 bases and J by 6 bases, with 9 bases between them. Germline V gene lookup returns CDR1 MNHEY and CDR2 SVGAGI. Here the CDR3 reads CASSYISGNEQFF. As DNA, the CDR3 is TGTGCCAGCAGTTATATCAGTGGCAATGAGCAGTTCTTC.